One sample yielded the 2 T cell receptor beta chains listed below, sequenced in a study of T cells in Graves' hyperthyroidism and ophthalmopathy. The TCR beta CDR3 regions underwent amplification using RNA transcripts as the source. Carried out on the TCR CDR3, a first-round RT-PCR used the HTBI primer set. One entry per CDR3 protein, called by TCRdb with MiXCR from the multiplex PCR reads. The sample consists of 540,000 or so distinct CDR3 sequences, approximately 14% of them appearing once. The sequencing sample was made of blood. Every receptor here comes from a woman in her twenties or thirties with Graves' hyperthyroidism.

Ten or more counts support this clonotype. The CDR3 DNA reads as TGTGCCAGCAGTCAACTAATGCCCCCACTCGACAGGGTTGGCTACACCTTC. Translating it yields CASSQLMPPLDRVGYTF. This chain links TRBV6-1 with TRBJ1-2, with 7 bases aligning to TRBD1. The CDR3 is 17 amino acids. V lost 5 bases and J lost 7; bases outside the gene matches: 19. Germline CDR1 and CDR2: MNHNS and SASEGT.

CDR3 nucleotide sequence: TGTGCCAGCAGGAACCTCTCAGACGGCTCTGGAAACACCATATATTTT. Translating gives CASRNLSDGSGNTIYF. The rearrangement uses TRBV12-3 or TRBV12-4 and TRBJ1-3; the D is unclear. The germline V and J ends were trimmed by 6 bases and 0 bases, with 15 bases remaining between them. The CDR3 sequence is 16 residues long.